The 9 T cell receptor beta chains listed next were all sequenced from one sample in a study of blood T cells in healthy people across ages (dated by TCRdb to the mid-2010s). Library prep was done by 5' RACE. Sequenced on an Illumina HiSeq 2500. A second 7 to 11 cycle PCR used a sample-barcoded 5' primer and a J-beta primer mix. The public reads were reanalyzed by TCRdb: fastp trimming at Q25, MiXCR alignment, in-frame beta chains only. Rows with a matching CDR3 protein are joined into one entry that keeps the most common DNA and genes. Present in this sample are about 1.5 million distinct CDR3 sequences, about 42% of which were seen just once. The ten largest clonotypes hold 4% of the sample. Sequencing input: blood. The receptors come from a woman between 18 and 29 years old in good health.

The genes are TRBV7-2 and TRBJ2-5; no clear D. The CDR3 spans 15 residues. V shed 5 bases and J shed 1 base, with 14 bases lying between them. CDR1 SGHTA and CDR2 FQGNSA come from the germline V gene. In DNA form, the CDR3 reads TGTGCCAGCAGCCCGACCCTGGGGTTCCAAGAGACCCAGTACTTC. This encodes CASSPTLGFQETQYF. Full variable domain (remainder filled in from reference TRBV7-2 and TRBJ2-5): GAGVSQSPSNKVTEKGKDVELRCDPISGHTALYWYRQSLGQGLEFLIYFQGNSAPDKSGLPSDRFSAERTGGSVSTLTIQRTQQEDSAVYLCASSPTLGFQETQYFGPGTRLLVL.

This clonotype was counted between two and nine times. The chain recombines TRBV20-1 with TRBJ2-1; 9 bases fit TRBD2. After removal of 4 bases from V and 10 bases from J, the junction contained 11 bases not matched to a gene. Germline V gene sequence: CDR1 DFQATT, CDR2 SNEGSKA (reference sequence). This CDR3 contains 14 residues. This CDR3 is CSATVGLAIGEQFF. The CDR3 nucleotides are TGCAGTGCTACGGTTGGACTAGCGATCGGGGAGCAGTTCTTC.

This clonotype has only a few counts. This sequence joins TRBV6-2 or TRBV6-3 and TRBJ2-5, with 11 bases lining up with TRBD2. This CDR3 spans 19 amino acids. Trimming at V came to 2 bases and at J to 2 bases, leaving 13 bases not matched to a gene. Germline V gene sequence: CDR1 MNHEY, CDR2 SVGEGT. The CDR3: CASSYPPGTSGRKQETQYF. DNA of the CDR3: TGTGCCAGCAGTTACCCTCCCGGGACTAGCGGACGCAAACAAGAGACCCAGTACTTC.

This chain connects TRBV5-1 to TRBJ2-5; the D is unclear. The CDR3 sequence is 11 residues long. V lost 6 bases and J 5 bases, leaving 8 bases between the germline ends. CDR1 SGHRS and CDR2 YFSETQ come from the germline V gene. CDR3 sequence reads: CASKGCETQYF. As DNA, the CDR3 is TGCGCCAGCAAGGGATGCGAGACCCAGTACTTC.

This clonotype was detected many times. The chain recombines TRBV6-4 with TRBJ2-3; 10 bases are shared with TRBD2. V trimming: 4 bases; J trimming: 2 bases; junction bases outside the gene matches: 3. The CDR3 is 15 residues long. Looked up from germline, CDR1 is MRHNA and CDR2 is SNTAGT. CDR3 bases: TGTGCCAGCAGTGCAAGCGGGGGGGCCACAGATACGCAGTATTTT. Translation: CASSASGGATDTQYF.

The rearrangement joins TRBV5-1 to TRBJ2-1; no clear D gene. The J call may be mistaken, given a closer DNA end match to TRBJ2-7. CDR1 and CDR2 from the germline V gene are SGHRS and YFSETQ. The CDR3 sequence is 14 residues long. The CDR3 bases are TGCGCCAGCAGCCCGGCTGACCCGTACAATGAGCAGTACTTC. Translation gives CASSPADPYNEQYF.

The chain recombines TRBV27 with TRBJ2-7; D possibly uses TRBD1 or TRBD2 (7 bases each). CDR1 and CDR2 from the germline V gene are MNHEY and SMNVEV (reference sequence). V was shortened by 2 bases and J by 2 bases, with 16 bases between the two germline ends. The CDR3 runs 16 residues. In DNA, the CDR3 is TGTGCCAGCAGTTTACACCAGGGGGGGGTCCCCTACGAGCAGTACTTC. Amino acid sequence: CASSLHQGGVPYEQYF.

This clonotype appeared once. It may be a read error: a sequence one base away is much more abundant. The chain combines TRBV2 with TRBJ2-3, with D tentatively TRBD2 (7 bases). Looked up from germline, CDR1 is SNHLY and CDR2 is FYNNEI. The CDR3 covers 15 residues. CDR3 nucleotides: TGTGCCAGCAGTGCTGTGGGGGGGGACACAGATGCGCAGTATTTT. Translation gives CASSAVGGDTDAQYF. The entire variable domain, with the rest obtained from reference TRBV2 and TRBJ2-3, is as follows: EPEVTQTPSHQVTQMGQEVILRCVPISNHLYFYWYRQILGQKVEFLVSFYNNEISEKSEIFDDQFSVERPDGSNFTLKIRSTKLEDSAMYFCASSAVGGDTDAQYFGPGTRLTVL.

V is TRBV20-1 and J is TRBJ2-3; TRBD2 might be the D (5 bases). The V gene's germline CDR1 is DFQATT and CDR2 SNEGSKA (reference sequence). The CDR3 extends over 15 amino acids. V was trimmed by 1 base and J by 2 bases, leaving 13 bases between them. The CDR3 region has the DNA TGCAGTGCTAGAGTGGATCAGCGGTTCACAGATACGCAGTATTTT. Translation: CSARVDQRFTDTQYF.